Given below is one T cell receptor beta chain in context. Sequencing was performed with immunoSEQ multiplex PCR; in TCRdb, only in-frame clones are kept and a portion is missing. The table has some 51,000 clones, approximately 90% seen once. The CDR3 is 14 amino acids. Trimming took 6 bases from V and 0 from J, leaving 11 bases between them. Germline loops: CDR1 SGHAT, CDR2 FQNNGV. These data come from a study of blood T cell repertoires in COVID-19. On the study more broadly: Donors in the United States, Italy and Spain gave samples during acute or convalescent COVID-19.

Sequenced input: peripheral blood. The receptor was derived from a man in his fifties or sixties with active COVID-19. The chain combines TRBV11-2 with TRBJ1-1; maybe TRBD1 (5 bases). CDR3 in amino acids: CASRRGLLNTEAFF. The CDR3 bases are TGTGCCAGCAGGCGGGGCTTACTGAACACTGAAGCTTTCTTT.